These 19 T cell receptor beta chains were sequenced from one sample in a study of blood T cell repertoires in COVID-19. The repertoire was sequenced with immunoSEQ multiplex PCR; TCRdb's copy has only in-frame clones and lacks some. The data contain 45,000 to 70,000 clones, roughly 82% of them singletons. Sequenced sample: peripheral blood. These receptors came from a woman between 55 and 75 years old with acute or convalescent COVID-19.

The chain uses TRBV24-1 and TRBJ2-3; 13 bases align to TRBD2. Trimming cost V 1 base and J 2 bases; bases outside gene matches: 5. The CDR3 length is 18 residues. CDR1 and CDR2 from the germline V gene are KGHDR and SFDVKD. CDR3 loop: CATSDLGTSGVFTDTQYF. The CDR3 DNA reads as TGTGCCACCAGTGATTTAGGGACTAGCGGGGTTTTCACAGATACGCAGTATTTT.

This clone has a handful of counts. The chain has TRBV7-9 and TRBJ1-1, with 7 bases matching TRBD1. This CDR3 region has 15 residues. V lost 5 bases, J lost 2 bases, and 8 bases stayed unmatched. The germline V gene has CDR1 SEHNR and CDR2 FQNEAQ (reference sequence). In DNA, the CDR3 is TGTGCCAGCAGCCCTCGACAGGGAGGCAACACTGAAGCTTTCTTT. It encodes CASSPRQGGNTEAFF. The variable domain in full, completed from reference TRBV7-9 and TRBJ1-1, reads DTGVSQNPRHKITKRGQNVTFRCDPISEHNRLYWYRQTLGQGPEFLTYFQNEAQLEKSRLLSDRFSAERPKGSFSTLEIQRTEQGDSAMYLCASSPRQGGNTEAFFGQGTRLTVV.

This chain connects TRBV2 to TRBJ2-1; D gene uncertain. Per the germline V gene, CDR1 is SNHLY and CDR2 is FYNNEI. The length of the CDR3 is 11 residues. With 4 bases removed from V and 9 bases from J, the gap between germline ends came to 7 bases. This CDR3 reads CASSALAEQFF. The CDR3 DNA sequence: TGTGCCAGCAGTGCTCTGGCTGAGCAGTTCTTC. Supplemented by reference TRBV2 and TRBJ2-1, the full variable domain reads EPEVTQTPSHQVTQMGQEVILRCVPISNHLYFYWYRQILGQKVEFLVSFYNNEISEKSEIFDDQFSVERPDGSNFTLKIRSTKLEDSAMYFCASSALAEQFFGPGTRLTVL.

The chain combines TRBV7-2 with TRBJ2-7, with 12 bases lining up with TRBD2. CDR1 SGHTA and CDR2 FQGNSA come from the germline V gene. J lost 7 bases, V lost 6 bases, and 13 bases had no gene match. This CDR3 contains 16 residues. CDR3 region: CASRSPLAGGPGEQYF. CDR3 DNA: TGTGCCAGCAGATCGCCCCTAGCGGGGGGGCCAGGGGAGCAGTACTTC.

This chain uses TRBV5-5 with TRBJ2-5; 7 bases are a match to TRBD1. V shed 2 bases, J shed 2 bases, and the junction held 6 bases outside the gene matches. Germline loops: CDR1 SGHKS, CDR2 YYEKEE (reference sequence). There are 15 residues in the CDR3. CDR3 loop: CASSFLQGLQETQYF. CDR3 bases: TGTGCCAGCAGCTTTCTACAGGGGCTGCAAGAGACCCAGTACTTC.

V is TRBV6-5 and J is TRBJ1-1; possible D gene TRBD1, 6 bases. V lost 6 bases, J lost 4 bases, and 15 bases lay in between. The CDR3 is 14 amino acids. Germline V gene sequence: CDR1 MNHEY, CDR2 SVGAGI. CDR3 loop: CASRQQQGVTEAFF. The CDR3 DNA follows: TGTGCCAGCAGGCAACAACAGGGCGTCACTGAAGCTTTCTTT.

The V gene is TRBV12-3 or TRBV12-4, the J gene TRBJ1-4; no clear D gene. This CDR3 comprises 13 residues. Trimming removed 8 bases from V and 0 bases from J, with 7 bases in between. The DNA for the CDR3 is TGTGCCAGCCCGACAACAACTAATGAAAAACTGTTTTTT. Residues: CASPTTTNEKLFF.

The genes are TRBV25-1 and TRBJ2-7, with a possible D match to TRBD2 (7 bases). The CDR3 totals 17 residues. Trimming took 3 bases from V and 5 from J, leaving 23 bases between them. Germline lookup yields CDR1 MGHDK and CDR2 SYGVNS. The DNA for the CDR3 is TGTGCCAGCAGTGACCCTTTGTGGGGGGGCCTGGAAGACGAGCAGTACTTC. Translating gives CASSDPLWGGLEDEQYF.

By proportion, this clone is medium-sized (0.01 to 0.1%). This chain connects TRBV7-9 to TRBJ2-6, with D perhaps matching TRBD1 (7 bases). Trimming removed 4 bases at V and 3 bases at J, with 16 bases between. This CDR3 region has 17 residues. Germline V gene lookup returns CDR1 SEHNR and CDR2 FQNEAQ (reference sequence). The CDR3 bases are TGTGCCAGCAGCTCTAACAGGGGAGGTTATGGGGCCAACGTCCTGACTTTC. Its translation: CASSSNRGGYGANVLTF.

The chain joins TRBV11-2 to TRBJ2-1; 12 bases line up with TRBD1. Germline assignment: CDR1 SGHAT and CDR2 FQNNGV. With 5 bases clipped from V and 5 bases from J, the junction kept 7 bases outside the gene matches. The CDR3 has 16 amino acids. The CDR3 sequence is CASSVQGQGADNEQFF. The DNA for the CDR3 is TGTGCCAGCAGCGTGCAGGGACAGGGGGCGGACAATGAGCAGTTCTTC.

The chain uses TRBV6-1 and TRBJ2-5; a possible D gene is TRBD2 (6 bases). CDR1 MNHNS and CDR2 SASEGT come from the germline V gene. The CDR3 covers 14 residues. V was trimmed by 2 bases and J by 2 bases, leaving 9 bases between them. In nucleotides, the CDR3 is TGTGCCAGCAGTGAATTGAGCGGGCAAGAGACCCAGTACTTC. This encodes CASSELSGQETQYF.

The chain carries TRBV9 and TRBJ1-4; D is possibly TRBD1 (6 bases). The CDR3 has 16 residues. Germline CDR1 and CDR2: SGDLS and YYNGEE. V lost 4 bases to trimming and J lost 7 bases, with 20 bases between them. CDR3 DNA: TGTGCCAGCAGCCCTCTCGAGGGAGGGGGAATTGAAAAACTGTTTTTT. Residues: CASSPLEGGGIEKLFF.

This clone was observed a few times. This chain links TRBV19 with TRBJ1-5; possibly TRBD1 for D (5 bases). Trimming took off 4 bases at V and 12 bases at J, with 22 bases between the two ends. CDR1 and CDR2 (germline): LNHDA, SQIVND (reference sequence). The CDR3 contains 15 residues. CDR3 sequence (DNA): TGTGCCAGTAGTAATGGGGTGGGTCAGGGCGTCTACCAGCATTTT. It encodes CASSNGVGQGVYQHF. Full variable domain (missing parts from reference TRBV19 and TRBJ1-5): DGGITQSPKYLFRKEGQNVTLSCEQNLNHDAMYWYRQDPGQGLRLIYYSQIVNDFQKGDIAEGYSVSREKKESFPLTVTSAQKNPTAFYLCASSNGVGQGVYQHFGDGTRLSIL.

The J gene is TRBJ1-2, the V gene TRBV6-5, with a possible D match to TRBD1 (5 bases). The germline V gene encodes CDR1 MNHEY and CDR2 SVGAGI. V dropped 7 bases and J dropped 3 bases, with 12 bases sitting between them. The CDR3 length is 13 residues. The CDR3 loop reads CASTGREDYGYTF. The CDR3 DNA reads as TGTGCCAGCACGGGCAGGGAGGACTATGGCTACACCTTC.

Only a few counts were recorded for this clone. V and J are TRBV4-3 and TRBJ2-1, with 8 bases matching TRBD2. The CDR3 is 15 amino acids. Per the germline V gene, CDR1 is LGHNA and CDR2 is YSLEER. The V segment lost 3 bases and the J segment 4 bases; nucleotides outside the gene matches: 5. The CDR3 here is CASSHYSGAYNEQFF. CDR3 nucleotides: TGCGCCAGCAGCCATTATAGCGGGGCATACAATGAGCAGTTCTTC.

This chain uses TRBV9 with TRBJ2-1; 10 nucleotides align to TRBD1. The CDR3 sequence is 16 residues long. V lost 4 bases and J lost 3; bases outside the gene matches: 7. Germline V gene sequence: CDR1 SGDLS, CDR2 YYNGEE. In DNA form, the CDR3 reads TGTGCCAGCAGCCTTCTCCGGGACAGGGGCTACAATGAGCAGTTCTTC. Protein sequence: CASSLLRDRGYNEQFF.

This clone was seen just once. The chain links TRBV28 to TRBJ1-1; 7 nucleotides agree with TRBD1. J lost 6 bases, V lost 6 bases, and 7 bases had no gene match. The CDR3 runs to 13 residues. CDR1 is MDHEN and CDR2 is SYDVKM in the germline V gene. DNA of the CDR3: TGTGCCAGCAGCCTGACAGGGTCCGCTGAAGCTTTCTTT. Translating it yields CASSLTGSAEAFF.

The chain recombines TRBV29-1 with TRBJ2-3; D is uncertain. The CDR3 runs 11 residues. V lost 5 bases, J lost 4 bases, and 7 bases lay in between. CDR1 is SQVTM, CDR2 ANQGSEA, per germline. The chain's CDR3 is CSVILSDTQYF. CDR3 nucleotides: TGCAGCGTTATCCTCTCAGATACGCAGTATTTT.

The rearrangement uses TRBV2 and TRBJ2-1; 14 bases map to TRBD2. Germline V lookup: CDR1 SNHLY, CDR2 FYNNEI. The CDR3 spans 13 residues. With 8 bases clipped from V and 10 bases from J, the junction kept 4 bases outside the gene matches. The CDR3 nucleotides are TGTGCCAGCTTAGGGACTAGCGGGGGAGAGCAGTTCTTC. It specifies CASLGTSGGEQFF.